A selection of T cell receptor beta chains follows, all from one sample in a study of shared clonotypes between healthy human individuals. Assay: immunoSEQ multiplex PCR; the TCRdb copy retains only in-frame clones and omits some. The repertoire includes over 400,000 clones, 81% of them detected once, and roughly 13% sits in the top ten. Sequencing was performed on PBMCs. These receptors were collected from a woman aged 40 to 55 in good health. Some clones in this sample may be carry-over from other donors' samples. Both conserved end residues are part of each CDR3. D genes are given only for firm matches. Size values are once, few and many counts, or a class for expanded clones, and some rows have none.

size,D,V,J,DNA,CDR3
many,TRBD1,TRBV5-8,TRBJ2-4,TGTGCCAGCAGCTTTTCGCGGACAGGCAAAAACATTCAGTACTTC,CASSFSRTGKNIQYF
-,-,TRBV10-2,TRBJ2-7,TGCGCCAGCAGTGAGTCGGGGTTGTCCTACGAGCAGTACTTC,CASSESGLSYEQYF
-,-,TRBV5-1,TRBJ1-2,TGCGCCAGCAGCTCCGGGGGGCAGGGCTATGGCTACACCTTC,CASSSGGQGYGYTF
-,-,TRBV2,TRBJ2-3,TGTGCCAGTGGGGGCAGGGGTGCAGATACGCAGTATTTT,CASGGRGADTQYF
-,TRBD2,TRBV7-3,TRBJ2-1,TGTGCCAGCAGCCCAGCGGGAGGGTCCTACAATGAGCAGTTCTTC,CASSPAGGSYNEQFF
-,-,TRBV11-2,TRBJ2-7,TGTGCCAGCACCCCTTCGGCAGTCGCCGGGGAGCAGTACTTC,CASTPSAVAGEQYF
-,TRBD2,TRBV4-2,TRBJ2-3,TGTGCCAGCAGCCAGGGACTAGCGGGTGGGGCAGATACGCAGTATTTT,CASSQGLAGGADTQYF
-,-,TRBV6-6,TRBJ1-4,TGTGCCAGCAGTTCATCCGGGACACCAACTAATGAAAAACTGTTTTTT,CASSSSGTPTNEKLFF
-,-,TRBV28,TRBJ1-5,TGTGCCAGCAGTCTCAGCTGGGGGGCCGATAGTAGCAATCAGCCCCAGCATTTT,CASSLSWGADSSNQPQHF
many,-,TRBV6-1,TRBJ1-5,TGTGCCAGCAGGAGCAATAGCAATCAGCCCCAGCATTTT,CASRSNSNQPQHF
-,-,TRBV7-9,TRBJ1-2,TGTGCCAGCAGCTTTAGTAGTAACTATGGCTACACCTTC,CASSFSSNYGYTF
-,-,TRBV7-7,TRBJ2-3,TGTGCTAGCAGCTCGTCCGCCGAGGCAGGGGTAGATACGCAGTATTTT,CASSSSAEAGVDTQYF
few,TRBD2,TRBV27,TRBJ2-3,TGTGCCAGCAGTCGAAGCCGGACTAGCGGAGATACGCAGTATTTT,CASSRSRTSGDTQYF
-,TRBD1,TRBV30,TRBJ2-3,TGTGCCTGGAGGGACAGGGACACAGATACGCAGTATTTT,CAWRDRDTDTQYF
-,-,TRBV7-2,TRBJ2-5,TGTGCCAGCAGCCCCAGAACCCAAGAGACCCAGTACTTC,CASSPRTQETQYF
-,TRBD2,TRBV30,TRBJ2-7,TGTGCCTGGAGTCGGGGGGACCTCTACGAGCAGTACTTC,CAWSRGDLYEQYF
-,TRBD1,TRBV28,TRBJ1-4,TGTGCCAGCAGTTCGCCGGGACAGGGTAATGAAAAACTGTTTTTT,CASSSPGQGNEKLFF
-,-,TRBV19,TRBJ2-1,TGTGCCAGTGGAAGGGCACGATACAATGAGCAGTTCTTC,CASGRARYNEQFF
-,-,TRBV18,TRBJ2-6,TGTGCCAGCTCACGCTCCGTCTCTGGGGCCAACGTCCTGACTTTC,CASSRSVSGANVLTF
-,TRBD2,TRBV7-3,TRBJ2-1,TGTGCCAGCAGCTCGACCGGGACTAGCGGGAGGAGGATGTTCTTC,CASSSTGTSGRRMFF
-,-,TRBV11-3,TRBJ2-1,TGTGCCAGCAGCTTAGCAGCCGGGATTCAAGGGAATGAGCAGTTCTTC,CASSLAAGIQGNEQFF
-,TRBD2,TRBV11-2,TRBJ2-5,TGTGCCAGCAGCTTAGGCGGGAGACGACAAGAGACCCAGTACTTC,CASSLGGRRQETQYF
-,TRBD1,TRBV7-9,TRBJ2-5,TGTGCCAGCAGATCACGCCGCCTTACAGGGGAACAAGAGACCCAGTACTTC,CASRSRRLTGEQETQYF